This is a list of T cell receptor beta chains from one sample in a study of blood T cell repertoires in COVID-19. The protocol was immunoSEQ multiplex PCR, while the TCRdb copy is restricted to in-frame clones and leaves out a portion. The sample lists a few hundred thousand clones, roughly 90% occurring once. The sample was PBMCs or T cells enriched from blood (not recorded which). Source of these receptors: a woman in her forties or fifties who had recovered from COVID-19. Both conserved end residues are part of each CDR3. The D gene is left open where the match is weak. Some rows mark clone size as missing; the rest say once, few, many or name a class of expanded clone.

j_call | v_call | cdr3_length | clone_size | d_call | cdr3_aa | cdr3_nt
TRBJ2-7 | TRBV28 | 11 | few | . | CASSTYYEQYF | TGTGCCAGCAGCACCTACTACGAGCAGTACTTC
TRBJ2-1 | TRBV28 | 11 | . | TRBD2 | CASSLAGIRVF | TGTGCCAGCAGCTTAGCGGGGATAAGGGTCTTC
TRBJ1-2 | TRBV7-2 | 17 | . | . | CASSLPRRGWVNYGYTF | TGTGCCAGCAGCCTCCCCCGGCGGGGGTGGGTTAACTATGGCTACACCTTC
TRBJ2-7 | TRBV28 | 14 | . | . | CASSLDGASYEQYF | TGTGCCAGCAGTCTAGATGGAGCCTCCTACGAGCAGTACTTC
TRBJ1-2 | TRBV7-2 | 15 | once | TRBD1 | CASSFSRQGAVGYTF | TGTGCCAGCAGCTTTTCCCGACAGGGGGCAGTCGGCTACACCTTC
TRBJ2-7 | TRBV2 | 12 | once | . | CASRDSSYEQYF | TGTGCCAGCAGGGACAGCTCCTACGAGCAGTACTTC
TRBJ1-4 | TRBV7-6 | 14 | . | TRBD1 | CASSPGQSNEKLFF | TGTGCCAGCAGCCCGGGACAGTCTAATGAAAAACTGTTTTTT
TRBJ1-1 | TRBV10-3 | 13 | once | TRBD1 | CATGEGQGSEAFF | TGTGCCACAGGAGAGGGACAGGGGAGTGAAGCTTTCTTT
TRBJ1-6 | TRBV27 | 14 | . | TRBD1 | CASSLDRVDSPLHF | TGTGCCAGCAGTTTAGACAGGGTGGATTCACCCCTCCACTTT
TRBJ2-7 | TRBV11-1 | 16 | . | TRBD2 | CASSPTGLAGGYEQYF | TGTGCCAGCAGCCCAACTGGCCTAGCGGGAGGCTACGAGCAGTACTTC
TRBJ1-2 | TRBV5-4 | 15 | . | TRBD1 | CASSNRQGINYGYTF | TGTGCCAGCAGCAACCGACAGGGGATTAACTATGGCTACACCTTC
TRBJ2-7 | TRBV5-1 | 15 | . | . | CASSMGDTSSYEQYF | TGCGCCAGCAGCATGGGCGACACGAGCTCCTACGAGCAGTACTTC
TRBJ1-4 | TRBV9 | 17 | . | TRBD1 | CASSVAVGTGVNEKLFF | TGTGCCAGCAGCGTAGCGGTCGGAACAGGGGTAAATGAAAAACTGTTTTTT
TRBJ2-5 | TRBV18 | 16 | . | . | CASSLTGGTAQETQYF | TGTGCCAGCTCACTAACCGGCGGGACGGCCCAAGAGACCCAGTACTTC
TRBJ2-1 | TRBV29-1 | 12 | . | . | CSVRGKPDEQFF | TGCAGCGTAAGGGGCAAGCCCGATGAGCAGTTCTTC
TRBJ2-7 | TRBV7-2 | 11 | . | . | CASSHTYEQYF | TGTGCCAGCAGCCACACCTACGAGCAGTACTTC
TRBJ1-5 | TRBV14 | 16 | . | . | CASSQEGTEYNQPQHF | TGTGCCAGCAGCCAAGAGGGTACGGAGTACAATCAGCCCCAGCATTTT
TRBJ1-2 | TRBV4-2 | 15 | few | TRBD1 | CASSQDRGAYYGYTF | TGTGCCAGCAGCCAAGACAGGGGGGCATACTATGGCTACACCTTC
TRBJ1-6 | TRBV19 | 16 | . | . | CASSKSPEKANSPLHF | TGTGCCAGTAGTAAGTCTCCTGAGAAAGCAAATTCACCCCTCCACTTT